This TCR beta chain came from a study of blood T cell repertoires in COVID-19. Study-level information: Acute-phase and convalescent COVID-19 samples originated in the United States, Italy and Spain. Sample material is recorded as cDNA or gDNA derived from T cells, B-cell-depleted T cells, or PBMCs.

With 5 bases removed from V and 1 base from J, the gap between germline ends came to 12 bases. This CDR3 spans 16 amino acids. Looked up from germline, CDR1 is SGHTA and CDR2 is FQGNSA. As processed by the authors: Estimated nucleated cell counts came from reference gene primer amplification. The assay was immunoSEQ multiplex PCR, and TCRdb's table has in-frame clones only and misses some. The V and J calls and clone size were taken over from that table, and D and trimming were inferred from the DNA. This table has approximately 29,000 clones, more than 70% appearing once. This TCR was sampled from a boy between 2 and 15 years old with active or convalescent COVID-19. The sequencing input was peripheral blood. The rearrangement links TRBV7-2 to TRBJ2-6; tentatively, D is TRBD1 (5 bases). Here the CDR3 reads CASSVQRTSGANVLTF. The CDR3 region has the DNA TGTGCCAGCAGCGTCCAGAGGACATCTGGGGCCAACGTCCTGACTTTC.